These 19 T cell receptor beta chains were all obtained from the same sample, sequenced in a study of blood T cell repertoires in COVID-19. Assay: immunoSEQ multiplex PCR; the TCRdb copy retains only in-frame clones and omits some. Of some 350,000 clones listed, around 91% are singletons. Sequenced input: peripheral blood. All receptors derive from a man between 18 and 35 years old with active or convalescent COVID-19.

The rearrangement links TRBV6-1 to TRBJ2-7, with D perhaps TRBD1 (5 bases). The CDR3 covers 13 residues. The germline gives CDR1 MNHNS, CDR2 SASEGT. V shed 1 base and J shed 3 bases, with 7 bases lying between them. The CDR3 bases are TGTGCCAGCAGTGAAGAGACAGACTACGAGCAGTACTTC. It translates to CASSEETDYEQYF.

J is TRBJ1-3 and V is TRBV14; D gene unclear. There are 14 residues in the CDR3. In germline, CDR1 is SGHDN, CDR2 FVKESK. The V and J ends lost 5 bases and 0 bases respectively, with 8 bases between them. CDR3 DNA: TGTGCCAGCAGCGCCAGGCCCTCTGGAAACACCATATATTTT. Amino acid sequence: CASSARPSGNTIYF.

The chain links TRBV7-6 to TRBJ2-1, with 7 bases aligning to TRBD2. The CDR3 extends over 16 amino acids. The J segment lost 3 bases and the V segment lost 4 bases, leaving 9 bases of the junction unmatched. In germline, CDR1 is SGHVS, CDR2 FNYEAQ. CDR3 in amino acids: CASSSKASGSYNEQFF. CDR3 bases: TGTGCCAGCAGCTCTAAAGCTAGCGGAAGCTACAATGAGCAGTTCTTC.

This clone was recorded once. The CDR3 reads CATSDWSSGGYMASTDTQYF. DNA of the CDR3: TGTGCCACCAGTGATTGGAGTAGCGGGGGGTACATGGCTAGCACAGATACGCAGTATTTT. The chain employs TRBV24-1 and TRBJ2-3, with 10 nucleotides matching TRBD2. CDR3 size: 20 residues. From germline, CDR1 is KGHDR and CDR2 SFDVKD. Unmatched junction bases numbered 13, after V lost 2 bases and J lost 0 bases.

V is TRBV12-3 or TRBV12-4 and J is TRBJ2-7; D is possibly TRBD1 (5 bases). The ends were cut back, 3 bases at V and 2 bases at J, with 8 bases in the middle. CDR3 size: 13 residues. This CDR3 reads CASSFDRTYEQYF. The CDR3 DNA sequence: TGTGCCAGCAGTTTCGACAGAACCTACGAGCAGTACTTC.

The V gene is TRBV20-1, the J gene TRBJ1-5; 8 bases map to TRBD1. The trim removed 3 bases at V and 4 bases at J, leaving 8 bases unmatched. The CDR3 sequence is 15 residues long. The germline V gene has CDR1 DFQATT and CDR2 SNEGSKA (reference sequence). CDR3 sequence: CSASTGTGTNQPQHF. CDR3 in DNA: TGCAGTGCTAGTACGGGGACAGGTACGAATCAGCCCCAGCATTTT.

The gene calls are TRBV6-5 and TRBJ1-1; 8 nucleotides match TRBD1. The CDR3 has 13 amino acids. The V gene's germline CDR1 is MNHEY and CDR2 SVGAGI. The trim removed 4 bases at V and 6 bases at J, leaving 4 bases unmatched. The CDR3 nucleotides read TGTGCCAGCAGTTTGGACAGGGCGGCTGAAGCTTTCTTT. Protein: CASSLDRAAEAFF.

This sequence joins TRBV6-1 and TRBJ1-2; D possibly corresponds to TRBD1 (6 bases). CDR3 length equals 14 residues. The V and J ends lost 7 bases and 4 bases respectively, with 16 bases between them. Germline CDR1 reads MNHNS; CDR2 reads SASEGT. The CDR3 is CASKLGQSVYGYTF. In DNA, the CDR3 is TGTGCCAGCAAGCTCGGACAGTCCGTCTATGGCTACACCTTC.

The chain combines TRBV7-3 with TRBJ2-2; 9 nucleotides agree with TRBD2. Germline loops: CDR1 SGHTA, CDR2 FQGTGA. The CDR3 spans 16 residues. The junction had 0 bases not matched to a gene; V was cut back by 0 bases and J by 1 base. Here the CDR3 reads CASSLTAGGNTGELFF. As DNA, the CDR3 is TGTGCCAGCAGCTTAACAGCGGGAGGGAACACCGGGGAGCTGTTTTTT.

The chain links TRBV18 to TRBJ1-1; maybe TRBD1 (6 bases). This CDR3 region has 15 residues. V was shortened by 4 bases and J by 0 bases, with 12 bases between the two germline ends. Germline CDR1 is KGHSH and CDR2 is LQKENI. The CDR3 region has the DNA TGTGCCAGCTCACTGTCGACAGGAGTGAACACTGAAGCTTTCTTT. Protein product: CASSLSTGVNTEAFF.

The chain couples TRBV25-1 to TRBJ2-7; 9 bases agree with TRBD1. The CDR3 contains 14 residues. CDR1 is MGHDK, CDR2 SYGVNS, per germline. With 5 bases clipped from V and 0 bases from J, the junction kept 2 bases outside the gene matches. The CDR3 DNA reads as TGTGCCAGCAGTCGACAGGGGGGCTCCTACGAGCAGTACTTC. It yields the protein CASSRQGGSYEQYF.

The V call is TRBV7-9, the J call TRBJ1-3; D is unresolved. V was pared by 5 bases and J by 7 bases, with 21 bases between. CDR3 length: 16 amino acids. Per germline, CDR1 SEHNR and CDR2 FQNEAQ (reference sequence). The CDR3 sequence: CASSPGGYGKRNTIYF. CDR3 nucleotides: TGTGCCAGCAGCCCGGGAGGATACGGGAAAAGGAACACCATATATTTT.

This chain links TRBV5-1 with TRBJ2-7; TRBD2 is a possible D gene (7 bases). The germline gives CDR1 SGHRS, CDR2 YFSETQ. The CDR3 is 14 residues long. Between the trimmed V and J ends, which lost 3 bases and 6 bases, there was a span of 16 bases. The CDR3 sequence: CASSSSWGGGEQYF. The CDR3 region has the DNA TGCGCCAGCAGCTCCTCCTGGGGGGGCGGCGAGCAGTACTTC.

The chain recombines TRBV7-2 with TRBJ1-2, with 7 bases that match TRBD1. The CDR3 loop spans 17 amino acids. In germline, CDR1 is SGHTA, CDR2 FQGNSA. V shed 1 base, J shed 2 bases, and the junction held 10 bases outside the gene matches. This chain's CDR3 is CASSLGARTGSNYGYTF. The CDR3 DNA is TGTGCCAGCAGCTTAGGGGCGAGGACAGGATCAAACTATGGCTACACCTTC.

The rearrangement uses TRBV19 and TRBJ1-1, with D possibly matching TRBD1 (6 bases). Trimming took 1 base from V and 4 from J, leaving 13 bases between them. The CDR3 covers 15 residues. Germline V CDR1 and CDR2: LNHDA, SQIVND (reference sequence). The CDR3 DNA follows: TGTGCCAGTAGTATAGCCGGGGGGCTGAGCACTGAAGCTTTCTTT. Protein sequence: CASSIAGGLSTEAFF.

This sequence joins TRBV25-1 and TRBJ2-7; 7 nucleotides agree with TRBD1. CDR3 length: 16 residues. From germline, CDR1 is MGHDK and CDR2 SYGVNS. Trimming removed 5 bases from V and 3 bases from J; junction bases left unmatched: 13. The CDR3 protein is CASSKEGAVGVYEQYF. DNA of the CDR3: TGTGCCAGCAGTAAAGAGGGGGCAGTTGGAGTCTACGAGCAGTACTTC.

DNA of the CDR3: TGTGCCAGCAGTGAATATCTGGCGGGACTTCCCTACAATGAGCAGTTCTTC. It specifies CASSEYLAGLPYNEQFF. The chain carries TRBV25-1 and TRBJ2-1; perhaps TRBD2 as D (6 bases). CDR3 length: 17 residues. Germline CDR1 is MGHDK and CDR2 is SYGVNS. V was trimmed by 0 bases and J by 2 bases, leaving 14 bases between them.

This sequence joins TRBV6-5 and TRBJ1-4, with 7 bases lining up with TRBD1. There are 13 residues in the CDR3. CDR1 is MNHEY, CDR2 SVGAGI, per germline. After removal of 8 bases from V and 7 bases from J, the junction contained 7 bases not matched to a gene. CDR3 region: CASARQGSEKLFF. For the CDR3, the DNA is TGTGCCAGCGCAAGACAGGGAAGTGAAAAACTGTTTTTT.

There are a few counts of this clone. The chain employs TRBV7-9 and TRBJ2-7; D uncertain. Trimming took 0 bases from V and 11 from J, leaving 14 bases between them. The CDR3 sequence is 13 residues long. In germline, CDR1 is SEHNR, CDR2 FQNEAQ (reference sequence). This CDR3 is CASSLAGRPDEYF. The CDR3 bases are TGTGCCAGCAGCTTAGCGGGCAGGCCAGATGAGTACTTC.